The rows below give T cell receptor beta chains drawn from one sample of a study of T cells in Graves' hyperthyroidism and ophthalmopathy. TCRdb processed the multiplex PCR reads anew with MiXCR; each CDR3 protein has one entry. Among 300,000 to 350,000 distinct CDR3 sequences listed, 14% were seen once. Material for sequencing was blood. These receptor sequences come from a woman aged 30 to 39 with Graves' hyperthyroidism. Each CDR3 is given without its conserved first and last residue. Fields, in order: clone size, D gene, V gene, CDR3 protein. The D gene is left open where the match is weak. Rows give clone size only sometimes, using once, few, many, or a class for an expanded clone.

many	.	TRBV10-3	AITTGGIVGYT
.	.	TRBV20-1	SASSPLLGSYGYT
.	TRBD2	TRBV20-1	SARASGVTGELF
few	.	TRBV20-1	SAGYRVEYGYT
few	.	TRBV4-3	ASSQDRGATNEKLF
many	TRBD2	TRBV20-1	SARFSGRASDTQY
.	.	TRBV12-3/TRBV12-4	ASSTAQQPQH
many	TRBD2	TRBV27	ASRGSPGEGEQY
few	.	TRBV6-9	ASSYIGFNRDSPLH
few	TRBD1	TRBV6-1	ASSESGQGVTDTQY
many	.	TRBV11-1	ASSRTDTEAF
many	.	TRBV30	AWNIGTEAF
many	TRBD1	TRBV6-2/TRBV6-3	ASSYSKVDRPLNQPQH
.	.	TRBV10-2	ASRARTAEAF
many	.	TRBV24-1	ATSGLARTQY
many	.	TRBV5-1	ASSLDLGWQTQY
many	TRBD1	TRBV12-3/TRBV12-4	ASSLATGVATGELF
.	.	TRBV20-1	SANSDTNNEQF
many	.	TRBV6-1	ASNRPGSEAF
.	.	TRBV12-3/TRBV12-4	ASGRDRRPF
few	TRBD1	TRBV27	ASSPWDRMNTEAF
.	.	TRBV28	ASSPPRGSFYQWYSGANVLT
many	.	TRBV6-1	ASRDGSNQPQH
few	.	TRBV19	ASSIDLGTGTNEQF
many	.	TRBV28	ASSLEQGGGQPQH
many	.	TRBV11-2	ASRNQGLTYEQY
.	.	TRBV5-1	ASNYARSGETQY
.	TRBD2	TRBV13	ASSPGLANYEQY
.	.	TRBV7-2	ASSLYQVSSGNTIY
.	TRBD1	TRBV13	ASSPPVQGEIGGAEAF
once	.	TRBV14	ASSHPGVPGELF
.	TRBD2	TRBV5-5	ASSAASGRGPYEQY